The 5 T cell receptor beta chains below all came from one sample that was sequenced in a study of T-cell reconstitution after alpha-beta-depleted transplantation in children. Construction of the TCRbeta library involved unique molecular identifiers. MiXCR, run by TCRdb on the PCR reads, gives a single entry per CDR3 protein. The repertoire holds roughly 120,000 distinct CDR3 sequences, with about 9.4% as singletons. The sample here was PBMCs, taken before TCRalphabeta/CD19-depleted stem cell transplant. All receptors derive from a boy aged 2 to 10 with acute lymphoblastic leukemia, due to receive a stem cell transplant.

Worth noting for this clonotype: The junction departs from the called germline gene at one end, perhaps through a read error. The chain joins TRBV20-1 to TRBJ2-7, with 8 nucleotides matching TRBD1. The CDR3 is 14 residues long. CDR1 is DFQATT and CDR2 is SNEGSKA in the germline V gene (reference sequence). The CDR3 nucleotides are TGCCGTGCTAGTTATACGCAGGGGGCGACCGAGCAGTACTTC. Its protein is CRASYTQGATEQYF.

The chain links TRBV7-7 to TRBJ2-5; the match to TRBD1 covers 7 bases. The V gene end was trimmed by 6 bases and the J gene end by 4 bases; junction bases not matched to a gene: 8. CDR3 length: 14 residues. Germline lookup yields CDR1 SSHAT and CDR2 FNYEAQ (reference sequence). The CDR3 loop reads CASSPTGVAETQYF. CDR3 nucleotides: TGTGCCAGCAGTCCCACAGGGGTTGCAGAGACCCAGTACTTC.

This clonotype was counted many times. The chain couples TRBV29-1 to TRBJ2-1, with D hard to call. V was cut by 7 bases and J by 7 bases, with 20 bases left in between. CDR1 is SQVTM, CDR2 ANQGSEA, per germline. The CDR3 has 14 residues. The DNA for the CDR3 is TGCAGCGCCGTCCCCCGTCTGGTGGGTAATGAGCAGTTCTTC. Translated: CSAVPRLVGNEQFF.

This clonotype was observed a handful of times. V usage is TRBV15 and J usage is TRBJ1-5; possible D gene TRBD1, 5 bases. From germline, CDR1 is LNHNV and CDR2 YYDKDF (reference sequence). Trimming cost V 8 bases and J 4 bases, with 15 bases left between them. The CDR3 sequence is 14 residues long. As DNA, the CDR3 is TGTGCCACCTCGGGGGATCGGGGAAATCAGCCCCAGCATTTT. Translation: CATSGDRGNQPQHF.

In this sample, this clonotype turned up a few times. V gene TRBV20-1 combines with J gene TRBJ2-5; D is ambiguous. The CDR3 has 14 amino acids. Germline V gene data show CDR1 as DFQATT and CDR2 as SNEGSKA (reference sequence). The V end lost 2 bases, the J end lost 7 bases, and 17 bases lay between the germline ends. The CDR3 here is CSARSGSSVGTQYF. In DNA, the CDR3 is TGCAGTGCTAGATCAGGATCTTCAGTCGGGACCCAGTACTTC.